Shown below are 32 T cell receptor beta chains from a single sample sequenced in a study of a mutant IDH1 vaccine in newly diagnosed glioma. These TCRs' antigens remain unknown. Produced via immunoSEQ multiplex PCR; TCRdb's table is partial and in-frame only. This sample yields roughly 32,000 clones, of which roughly 89% are seen a single time; more than 10% belongs to the top ten. Time point indicated: week 47, end of study. Vaccine doses each comprised 300 ug of mutant IDH1 20-mer peptide, with topical imiquimod. Sequenced material: PBMCs, taken from a glioma patient whose treatment included an IDH1 peptide vaccine. The receptors were gathered from a woman in her thirties with glioma.

This clone showed up just a few times. The chain is built from TRBV5-6 and TRBJ1-1, with D hard to call. Trimming took off 0 bases at V and 0 bases at J, with 6 bases between the two ends. The CDR3 runs 14 residues. Germline CDR1 is SGHDT and CDR2 is YYEEEE. CDR3 nucleotides: TGTGCCAGCAGCTTGGGGGCCTTGAACACTGAAGCTTTCTTT. Residues: CASSLGALNTEAFF.

The chain employs TRBV11-2 and TRBJ1-1; a weak D match, TRBD1 (6 bases). V was cut by 5 bases and J by 5 bases, with 12 bases left in between. The CDR3 runs to 13 residues. Germline V lookup: CDR1 SGHAT, CDR2 FQNNGV. This chain's CDR3 is CASSPFRGTEAFF. For the CDR3, the DNA is TGTGCCAGCAGCCCCTTCAGGGGAACTGAAGCTTTCTTT.

V usage is TRBV5-6 and J usage is TRBJ2-7, with D perhaps assigned TRBD1 or TRBD2 (5 bases each). Deletions cut 4 bases from V and 3 bases from J, with 8 bases between. Germline CDR1 is SGHDT and CDR2 is YYEEEE. CDR3 length equals 12 residues. The CDR3 loop reads CASSRDHYEQYF. CDR3 DNA sequence: TGTGCCAGCAGCCGGGACCACTACGAGCAGTACTTC. Drawing the rest from reference TRBV5-6 and TRBJ2-7, the complete variable domain is DAGVTQSPTHLIKTRGQQVTLRCSPKSGHDTVSWYQQALGQGPQFIFQYYEEEERQRGNFPDRFSGHQFPNYSSELNVNALLLGDSALYLCASSRDHYEQYFGPGTRLTVT.

This clone occurred a few times. The chain joins TRBV11-2 to TRBJ2-5; a weak D match, TRBD2 (6 bases). The CDR3 loop spans 17 amino acids. Germline CDR1 SGHAT, CDR2 FQNNGV. The V end was cut by 5 bases, the J end by 0 bases, with 19 bases between. This chain's CDR3 is CASSHGGSGKYQETQYF. The CDR3 nucleotides read TGTGCCAGCAGCCATGGCGGTAGCGGAAAGTACCAAGAGACCCAGTACTTC.

The V call is TRBV19, the J call TRBJ1-1, with TRBD1 matching over 8 bases. J gave up 0 bases and V 3 bases, and 6 bases lay outside the gene matches. The CDR3 totals 16 residues. CDR1 is LNHDA and CDR2 is SQIVND in the germline V gene (reference sequence). CDR3 amino acids: CASSMIRDRMNTEAFF. As DNA, the CDR3 is TGTGCCAGTAGTATGATCCGGGACAGGATGAACACTGAAGCTTTCTTT.

The V gene is TRBV7-2, the J gene TRBJ1-2; TRBD1 matches at 9 bases. CDR1 is SGHTA, CDR2 FQGNSA, per germline. The CDR3 has 15 residues. J was trimmed by 2 bases and V by 1 base; bases with no gene match: 2. CDR3 sequence (DNA): TGTGCCAGCAGCTTAGAGACAGGGGGAAACTATGGCTACACCTTC. Protein product: CASSLETGGNYGYTF.

The chain joins TRBV5-1 to TRBJ1-6, with D maybe TRBD1 (5 bases). Trimming pared 4 bases from V and 10 bases from J, leaving 18 bases between. Germline CDR1 SGHRS, CDR2 YFSETQ. This CDR3 spans 15 amino acids. The CDR3 sequence is CASSPDGRVNSPLHF. The CDR3 DNA follows: TGCGCCAGCAGCCCGGATGGCAGGGTGAACTCACCCCTCCACTTT.

This rearrangement joins TRBV28 to TRBJ1-2, with D unresolved. The germline V gene has CDR1 MDHEN and CDR2 SYDVKM. Trimming removed 5 bases from V and 4 bases from J, with 8 bases in between. The CDR3 is 12 residues long. The CDR3: CASSHDSYGYTF. The DNA of the CDR3 is TGTGCCAGCAGTCACGACTCCTATGGCTACACCTTC.

The V call is TRBV5-6, the J call TRBJ1-5; possibly TRBD1 for D (5 bases). Deletions cut 3 bases from V and 2 bases from J, with 12 bases between. Germline assignment: CDR1 SGHDT and CDR2 YYEEEE. CDR3 length equals 15 residues. Here the CDR3 DNA reads TGTGCCAGCAGCTCATGGGGCGCGGGCAATCAGCCCCAGCATTTT. Protein: CASSSWGAGNQPQHF.

This clone is classed as medium-sized. The V gene is TRBV5-8, the J gene TRBJ2-1; the match to TRBD1 covers 8 bases. Germline V CDR1 and CDR2: SGHTS, YDEGEE. Trimming took 4 bases from V and 5 from J; bases not matched to a gene: 8. This CDR3 has 15 amino acids. This chain's CDR3 is CASSPSAGGHNEQFF. As DNA, the CDR3 is TGTGCCAGCAGCCCTAGTGCAGGGGGCCACAATGAGCAGTTCTTC.

In its sample, this clone was seen a few times. This sample includes further DNA sequences coding for the same CDR3. The chain combines TRBV25-1 with TRBJ2-7; 7 positions agree with TRBD1. V dropped 8 bases and J dropped 7; count of bases not matched to a gene: 8. CDR3 length equals 12 residues. Germline V lookup: CDR1 MGHDK, CDR2 SYGVNS. CDR3 coding DNA: TGTGCCAGCGGTACAGGGGCCGGGGAGCAGTACTTC. It encodes CASGTGAGEQYF.

This clone has just one count. V usage is TRBV19 and J usage is TRBJ2-3; 8 bases agree with TRBD2. J lost 3 bases, V lost 7 bases, and 9 bases had no gene match. Germline CDR1 LNHDA, CDR2 SQIVND (reference sequence). There are 15 residues in the CDR3. DNA of the CDR3: TGTGCCAGTAATCAGCGGGGGACCGTGACAGATACGCAGTATTTT. It codes for CASNQRGTVTDTQYF.

The V and J genes are TRBV27 and TRBJ1-2, with TRBD1 matching 7 bases. The CDR3 runs to 14 residues. From germline, CDR1 is MNHEY and CDR2 SMNVEV (reference sequence). V was pared by 3 bases and J by 4 bases, with 5 bases of the junction left unmatched. As DNA, the CDR3 is TGTGCCAGCAGTTTGGGGGGACAGACCTATGGCTACACCTTC. It yields the protein CASSLGGQTYGYTF.

This clone was seen once. The chain employs TRBV25-1 and TRBJ1-2; 8 bases fit TRBD1. Germline V gives CDR1 MGHDK, CDR2 SYGVNS. Trimming took 3 bases from V and 8 from J; bases not matched to a gene: 14. This CDR3 is built from 16 residues. The CDR3 is CASSEPGTGSWRGYTF. The CDR3 nucleotides read TGTGCCAGCAGTGAGCCCGGGACAGGATCCTGGAGGGGCTACACCTTC.

The chain joins TRBV7-6 to TRBJ2-7; the D gene is possibly TRBD2 (7 bases). V was cut by 1 base and J by 2 bases, with 15 bases left in between. Germline lookup yields CDR1 SGHVS and CDR2 FNYEAQ. CDR3 length equals 16 residues. The CDR3 protein is CASSLGGAGATYEQYF. The CDR3 DNA reads TGTGCCAGCAGCTTAGGCGGGGCGGGGGCAACCTACGAGCAGTACTTC.

The chain combines TRBV5-6 with TRBJ2-7; 7 bases map to TRBD1. V lost 3 bases to trimming and J lost 1 base; unmatched junction nucleotides: 10. Germline V lookup: CDR1 SGHDT, CDR2 YYEEEE. This CDR3 is built from 16 residues. Written as DNA, the CDR3 is TGTGCCAGCAGCTCTGAATACCGGGACAGATCCTACGAGCAGTACTTC. This gives the protein CASSSEYRDRSYEQYF.

The V and J genes are TRBV15 and TRBJ2-3, with 8 bases that match TRBD1. Germline loops: CDR1 LNHNV, CDR2 YYDKDF (reference sequence). J was trimmed by 6 bases and V by 3 bases; bases with no gene match: 14. The CDR3 is 17 amino acids. CDR3 in DNA: TGTGCCACCAGCAGTTCTTCCAGGGGGCGTCCAGGGGATACGCAGTATTTT. Protein sequence: CATSSSSRGRPGDTQYF.

By share of the sample, this clone is medium-sized (0.01 to 0.1%). The chain carries TRBV19 and TRBJ1-1; perhaps TRBD1 as D (6 bases). Per the germline V gene, CDR1 is LNHDA and CDR2 is SQIVND (reference sequence). CDR3 size: 14 residues. Trimming shortened V by 4 bases and J by 5 bases, and 14 bases separated the two germline ends. The CDR3 DNA sequence: TGTGCCAGTAGTACAGGGACCCAGGGGACTGAAGCTTTCTTT. Protein sequence: CASSTGTQGTEAFF. The variable domain in full, with the rest retrieved from reference TRBV19 and TRBJ1-1, is DGGITQSPKYLFRKEGQNVTLSCEQNLNHDAMYWYRQDPGQGLRLIYYSQIVNDFQKGDIAEGYSVSREKKESFPLTVTSAQKNPTAFYLCASSTGTQGTEAFFGQGTRLTVV.

The rearrangement uses TRBV2 and TRBJ1-1; no definite D call. Trimming took off 6 bases at V and 5 bases at J, with 16 bases between the two ends. The CDR3 loop spans 14 amino acids. Germline loops: CDR1 SNHLY, CDR2 FYNNEI. The CDR3 reads CASSLDPGGTEAFF. DNA of the CDR3: TGTGCCAGCAGCCTCGACCCCGGCGGGACTGAAGCTTTCTTT.

This chain uses TRBV10-3 with TRBJ1-3, with 7 bases aligning to TRBD1. The CDR3 is 14 residues long. CDR1 is ENHRY, CDR2 SYGVKD, per germline. The V gene end was trimmed by 6 bases and the J gene end by 4 bases; junction bases not matched to a gene: 6. DNA for the CDR3: TGTGCCATCAGCAGGGACAGAGACGGAAACACCATATATTTT. Its translation: CAISRDRDGNTIYF.

The V and J genes are TRBV23-1 and TRBJ2-7; D perhaps matches TRBD1 (6 bases). TRBV23-1 is placed among ORFs of uncertain function. The CDR3 runs to 15 residues. The germline V and J ends were trimmed by 1 base and 6 bases, with 16 bases remaining between them. The DNA for the CDR3 is TGCGCCAGCAGTCAATGGGGGCGTAACGGAGCCGAGCAGTACTTC. Protein sequence: CASSQWGRNGAEQYF.

This clone appeared a single time. The rearrangement uses TRBV5-1 and TRBJ1-1; D is unclear. V lost 2 bases and J 8 bases, leaving 16 bases between the germline ends. The CDR3 spans 14 residues. CDR1 SGHRS and CDR2 YFSETQ come from the germline V gene. The DNA for the CDR3 is TGCGCCAGCAGCTTCCGGGCTACCCTCGGGGAAGCTTTCTTT. Residues: CASSFRATLGEAFF. The whole variable domain, remainder taken from reference TRBV5-1 and TRBJ1-1, is KAGVTQTPRYLIKTRGQQVTLSCSPISGHRSVSWYQQTPGQGLQFLFEYFSETQRNKGNFPGRFSGRQFSNSRSEMNVSTLELGDSALYLCASSFRATLGEAFFGQGTRLTVV.

This clone was observed a few times. V is TRBV29-1 and J is TRBJ2-1, with TRBD1 identical over 9 bases. V was clipped by 7 bases and J by 5 bases; unmatched bases: 3. CDR1 is SQVTM and CDR2 is ANQGSEA in the germline V gene. The CDR3 totals 12 residues. CDR3 sequence: CSAGQGHNEQFF. As DNA, the CDR3 is TGCAGCGCGGGACAGGGTCACAATGAGCAGTTCTTC.

This clone turned up a few times. The chain carries TRBV7-2 and TRBJ1-1; the D is unclear. This CDR3 comprises 11 residues. Trimming took off 6 bases at V and 6 bases at J, with 8 bases between the two ends. CDR1 is SGHTA and CDR2 is FQGNSA in the germline V gene. For the CDR3, the DNA is TGTGCCAGCAGAAGGGTCTCTGAAGCTTTCTTT. It yields the protein CASRRVSEAFF.

The chain links TRBV5-1 to TRBJ1-2; 9 bases align to TRBD1. CDR3 length: 15 amino acids. V dropped 3 bases and J dropped 5; count of bases not matched to a gene: 8. Germline assignment: CDR1 SGHRS and CDR2 YFSETQ. CDR3 sequence (DNA): TGCGCCAGCAGCTCATTAACAGGGGGCGGTTATGGCTACACCTTC. As protein: CASSSLTGGGYGYTF.

This clone was counted once. This sequence joins TRBV19 and TRBJ1-2; 7 bases are shared with TRBD1. The J segment lost 5 bases and the V segment lost 6 bases, leaving 9 bases of the junction unmatched. In germline, CDR1 is LNHDA, CDR2 SQIVND (reference sequence). The CDR3 is 14 amino acids. The CDR3 is CASRIGTAPYGYTF. The CDR3 DNA follows: TGTGCCAGTAGGATTGGGACAGCCCCATATGGCTACACCTTC.

The V call is TRBV5-6, the J call TRBJ1-2; TRBD1 matches 9 bases. Germline trimming cut 0 bases from V and 2 bases from J; bases unmatched to any gene: 5. The CDR3 extends over 16 amino acids. Germline CDR1 reads SGHDT; CDR2 reads YYEEEE. This chain's CDR3 is CASSLGGQGRNYGYTF. In DNA form, the CDR3 reads TGTGCCAGCAGCTTGGGGGGACAGGGCCGAAACTATGGCTACACCTTC.

The V and J genes are TRBV5-6 and TRBJ1-2; the D is unclear. Germline-derived CDR1 and CDR2 are SGHDT and YYEEEE. V was trimmed by 1 base and J by 6 bases, leaving 16 bases between them. This CDR3 is built from 15 residues. The CDR3 loop is CASSLLSGGMDGYTF. The CDR3 nucleotides read TGTGCCAGCAGCTTGTTATCAGGAGGGATGGATGGCTACACCTTC.

The DNA of the CDR3 is TGTGCCAGCTCCTCTGGACAGGGAGATAATTCACCCCTCCACTTT. Protein sequence: CASSSGQGDNSPLHF. The rearrangement links TRBV6-5 to TRBJ1-6; 8 bases are a match to TRBD1. The CDR3 length is 15 residues. V dropped 8 bases and J dropped 5; count of bases not matched to a gene: 8. The germline V gene has CDR1 MNHEY and CDR2 SVGAGI.

V gene TRBV5-4 combines with J gene TRBJ2-3, with 10 bases lining up with TRBD2. The V and J ends lost 4 bases and 0 bases, in that order; junction bases with no gene match: 2. The CDR3 has 15 amino acids. Germline V gene lookup returns CDR1 SGHNT and CDR2 YYREEE (reference sequence). CDR3 region: CASSILAGSTDTQYF. The CDR3 nucleotides are TGTGCCAGCAGCATACTAGCGGGAAGCACAGATACGCAGTATTTT.

This rearrangement joins TRBV30 to TRBJ1-4, with unresolved D. Trimming took off 2 bases at V and 1 base at J, with 5 bases between the two ends. CDR3 length: 13 residues. The germline V gene encodes CDR1 GTSNPN and CDR2 SVGIG (reference sequence). The CDR3 bases are TGTGCCTGGAGTCTCGGAACTAATGAAAAACTGTTTTTT. It is translated as CAWSLGTNEKLFF.

The V and J genes are TRBV6-5 and TRBJ1-6; D is uncertain. Germline loops: CDR1 MNHEY, CDR2 SVGAGI. V dropped 0 bases and J dropped 11 bases, with 14 bases sitting between them. The CDR3 spans 15 residues. CDR3 DNA: TGTGCCAGCAGTTACTCGTGGGAGACGGATACACCCCTCCACTTT. Protein sequence: CASSYSWETDTPLHF.